This note documents a single T cell receptor (beta chain) sequence. Its target is unknown. The method was immunoSEQ multiplex PCR; TCRdb's version includes in-frame clones alone and lacks a portion of them. This sample yields 5,200 or so clones, of which roughly 86% are seen a single time; about 2.9% belongs to the top ten. CDR1 and CDR2 from the germline V gene are MNHEY and SMNVEV (reference sequence). V lost 8 bases and J lost 1; bases outside the gene matches: 7. The CDR3 covers 15 residues. Sorted regulatory T cells were CD4-positive, CD25-high and CD127-low or negative. The data belong to a study of B cell selection in AIRE deficiency. Study-wide results and caveats: Only about a tenth of a few thousand shared Treg sequences were patient-specific; 31.6% healthy-specific.

This receptor was taken from a human donor with AIRE deficiency. V and J are TRBV27 and TRBJ2-2; TRBD2 aligns across 7 bases. Sequenced input: Tregs sorted from PBMCs. CDR3 bases: TGTGCCAGCTCCCGCCTAGCGGTGAACACCGGGGAGCTGTTTTTT. Translating gives CASSRLAVNTGELFF.